A single sample gave rise to the 13 T cell receptor beta chains below, sequenced in a study of cytomegalovirus exposure and HLA in healthy donors. 60 Vbeta and 13 Jbeta primers were used in PCR. Using immunoSEQ multiplex PCR, the repertoire was profiled, and TCRdb retains in-frame clones only, with some absent. There are some 150,000 clones in the sample; 79% occur only once, and roughly 3.4% lies in the top ten. The sequenced sample was PBMCs. Source of these receptors: a human donor in good health.

The J gene is TRBJ2-7, the V gene TRBV9, with D hard to call. There are 14 residues in the CDR3. CDR1 SGDLS and CDR2 YYNGEE come from the germline V gene. The germline V and J ends were trimmed by 0 bases and 2 bases, with 9 bases remaining between them. The CDR3 reads CASSVALDPYEQYF. CDR3 DNA sequence: TGTGCCAGCAGCGTAGCCCTAGACCCCTACGAGCAGTACTTC.

CDR3 in amino acids: CASSRGGASEKLFF. DNA for the CDR3: TGTGCCAGCAGCCGAGGGGGCGCAAGTGAAAAACTGTTTTTT. This chain joins TRBV7-8 and TRBJ1-4; 7 bases are shared with TRBD1. Losses at the gene ends were 5 bases for V and 7 bases for J; bases not matched to a gene: 7. The CDR3 is 14 residues long. Germline-derived CDR1 and CDR2 are SGHVS and FQNEAQ.

DNA for the CDR3: TGTGCCAGCAGCTTGCGCGGGATCTGGTCGGGCTATGGCTACACCTTC. Its translation is CASSLRGIWSGYGYTF. The chain uses TRBV7-9 and TRBJ1-2; D not resolved. The CDR3 sequence is 16 residues long. With 3 bases removed from V and 4 bases from J, the gap between germline ends came to 18 bases. Germline CDR1 is SEHNR and CDR2 is FQNEAQ (reference sequence).

There are a few counts of this clone. A junction boundary mismatches the germline segment, possibly from a read error. The V and J genes are TRBV5-1 and TRBJ2-7, with D tentatively TRBD2 (6 bases). The length of the CDR3 is 15 residues. Per the germline V gene, CDR1 is SGHRS and CDR2 is YFSETQ. CDR3: CAISFWQGGVYEQYF. The CDR3 region has the DNA TGCGCCATCAGCTTCTGGCAGGGAGGTGTGTACGAGCAGTACTTC.

The chain joins TRBV19 to TRBJ2-7; D is ambiguous. Germline V lookup: CDR1 LNHDA, CDR2 SQIVND (reference sequence). V lost 3 bases, J lost 4 bases, and 4 bases lay in between. CDR3 length equals 11 residues. The DNA of the CDR3 is TGTGCCAGTAGTATCGGGTACGAGCAGTACTTC. Amino acids: CASSIGYEQYF.

Here the CDR3 DNA reads TGTGCCAGCAGTAGGGGGCGGAACACTGAAGCTTTCTTT. This translates into CASSRGRNTEAFF. This chain connects TRBV6-5 to TRBJ1-1; 7 positions match TRBD1. Germline CDR1 is MNHEY and CDR2 is SVGAGI. V gave up 5 bases and J gave up 1 base; unmatched junction bases: 1. This CDR3 has 13 amino acids.

V is TRBV29-1 and J is TRBJ1-1; 7 bases are shared with TRBD1. This CDR3 contains 19 residues. Germline-derived CDR1 and CDR2 are SQVTM and ANQGSEA. V lost 5 bases, J lost 0 bases, and 21 bases stayed unmatched. CDR3 DNA: TGCAGCGTTCAGGGAAGGGGAACGTGGTCAGGGGGAATGAACACTGAAGCTTTCTTT. Residues: CSVQGRGTWSGGMNTEAFF.

V and J are TRBV4-1 and TRBJ2-3; 12 nucleotides line up with TRBD2. The CDR3 contains 17 residues. The V gene end was trimmed by 2 bases and the J gene end by 6 bases; junction bases not matched to a gene: 9. CDR1 MGHRA and CDR2 YSYEKL come from the germline V gene. Here the CDR3 DNA reads TGCGCCAGCAGCCAACTGTGGGGACTAGCGGGTGGGGATACGCAGTATTTT. It codes for CASSQLWGLAGGDTQYF.

This clone was picked up one time. The J gene is TRBJ2-3, the V gene TRBV2; the match to TRBD2 covers 9 bases. The V segment lost 11 bases and the J segment 2 bases; nucleotides outside the gene matches: 5. The CDR3 loop spans 13 amino acids. Germline CDR1 is SNHLY and CDR2 is FYNNEI. The CDR3 DNA is TGTGCCGGAGCGGGGGGACTCACAGATACGCAGTATTTT. Amino acid sequence: CAGAGGLTDTQYF.

The chain joins TRBV6-1 to TRBJ1-5; 7 nucleotides align to TRBD1. CDR1 and CDR2 from the germline V gene are MNHNS and SASEGT. The trim removed 3 bases at V and 8 bases at J, leaving 10 bases unmatched. This CDR3 is built from 15 residues. The CDR3 DNA sequence: TGTGCCAGCAGTGAGGGTGACAGGGTAGGAAAGCCCCAGCATTTT. It translates to CASSEGDRVGKPQHF.

The J gene is TRBJ1-4, the V gene TRBV18; tentative D call: TRBD1 (5 bases). Germline CDR1 and CDR2: KGHSH and LQKENI. Between the trimmed V and J ends, which lost 1 base and 10 bases, there was a span of 16 bases. The CDR3 covers 15 residues. This CDR3 reads CASSPLDSEWGKLFF. The CDR3 DNA reads TGTGCCAGCTCACCACTAGACAGTGAATGGGGAAAACTGTTTTTT.

The genes are TRBV6-6 and TRBJ1-2; 8 nucleotides match TRBD1. Trimming removed 2 bases from V and 3 bases from J; junction bases left unmatched: 2. CDR3 length: 14 residues. Looked up from germline, CDR1 is MNHNY and CDR2 is SVGAGI (reference sequence). In DNA, the CDR3 is TGTGCCAGCAGTTACGCAGGGGGCGACTATGGCTACACCTTC. Its protein is CASSYAGGDYGYTF.

The chain couples TRBV5-6 to TRBJ2-1; TRBD2 might be the D (6 bases). Deletions cut 4 bases from V and 5 bases from J, with 19 bases between. The CDR3 extends over 16 amino acids. Looked up from germline, CDR1 is SGHDT and CDR2 is YYEEEE. The CDR3 nucleotides read TGTGCCAGCAGCCCGGGGGTCAACATACGAAACAATGAGCAGTTCTTC. Translating it yields CASSPGVNIRNNEQFF.